This T cell receptor beta chain was captured in a study of OX40 agonist ivuxolimab in advanced cancers. Assay used: immunoSEQ multiplex PCR; TCRdb lists only in-frame clones, some missing. The table includes about 79,000 clones, approximately 85% detected once. This CDR3 has 10 residues. The source was CD4+ or CD8+ T cells sorted from blood, collected in a trial of the OX40 agonist ivuxolimab. The V call is TRBV21-1, the J call TRBJ2-5. TRBV21-1 is annotated as a pseudogene. This TCR derives from an adult with an advanced solid tumor such as melanoma, head and neck, liver or kidney cancer. Here the CDR3 reads CASSKETQYF. For the CDR3, the DNA is TGTGCCAGCAGCAAAGAGACCCAGTACTTC.